Listed below are T cell receptor beta chains from one sample, sequenced in a study of early T cells in non-severe SARS-CoV-2 infection. One entry per CDR3 protein results from TCRdb running MiXCR on the 5' RACE reads. Counted here are more than 75,000 distinct CDR3 sequences, under 15% occurring once; the ten biggest clones make up 4.5% to 7%. The sequencing input was whole blood. The receptors originated from an adult who was a healthcare worker with PCR-confirmed SARS-CoV-2 infection or an uninfected control (not recorded which). Both conserved end residues are part of each CDR3. Fields, in order: V gene, J gene, clone size, D gene, CDR3 length, CDR3 protein, CDR3 DNA. The D gene is left open where the match is weak. For some rows the clone size is stated as once, few or many, or as a class when expanded; others skip it.

V: TRBV18
J: TRBJ2-5
size: many
D: NA
length: 12
CDR3: CASSPDQETQYF
DNA: TGTGCCAGCTCACCCGACCAAGAGACCCAGTACTTC

V: TRBV2
J: TRBJ2-1
size: many
D: TRBD1
length: 15
CDR3: CASSDPGTVRNEQFF
DNA: TGTGCCAGCAGTGATCCGGGGACAGTAAGAAATGAGCAGTTCTTC

V: TRBV7-9
J: TRBJ2-7
size: few
D: NA
length: 12
CDR3: CASSSPSYEQYF
DNA: TGTGCCAGCAGCTCTCCCTCCTACGAGCAGTACTTC

V: TRBV7-9
J: TRBJ2-4
size: few
D: NA
length: 15
CDR3: CASSFPAPTENIQYF
DNA: TGTGCCAGCAGCTTCCCCGCCCCCACAGAAAACATTCAGTACTTC

V: TRBV20-1
J: TRBJ2-1
size: NA
D: NA
length: 15
CDR3: CSARAGTSGRHEQFF
DNA: TGCAGTGCTAGAGCCGGGACTTCAGGGCGCCATGAGCAGTTCTTC

V: TRBV2
J: TRBJ2-2
size: many
D: NA
length: 16
CDR3: CASSEGAGMNTGELFF
DNA: TGTGCCAGCAGTGAGGGGGCAGGGATGAACACCGGGGAGCTGTTTTTT

V: TRBV3-1
J: TRBJ2-7
size: NA
D: TRBD2
length: 16
CDR3: CASSQVAGGYSYEQYF
DNA: TGTGCCAGCAGCCAAGTAGCGGGGGGCTACTCCTACGAGCAGTACTTC

V: TRBV6-5
J: TRBJ2-3
size: many
D: NA
length: 13
CDR3: CASSYQGSDTQYF
DNA: TGTGCCAGCAGTTACCAGGGTTCAGATACGCAGTATTTT

V: TRBV7-9
J: TRBJ1-1
size: NA
D: NA
length: 11
CDR3: CASSLPTEAFF
DNA: TGTGCCAGCAGCTTACCCACTGAAGCTTTCTTT

V: TRBV4-2
J: TRBJ1-2
size: many
D: TRBD1
length: 15
CDR3: CASSQPDRLSYGYTF
DNA: TGTGCCAGCAGCCAACCGGACAGGTTGAGCTATGGCTACACCTTC

V: TRBV7-9
J: TRBJ2-3
size: few
D: NA
length: 14
CDR3: CASSLTDRTDTQYF
DNA: TGTGCCAGCAGCCTGACAGACCGCACAGATACGCAGTATTTT

V: TRBV7-9
J: TRBJ1-2
size: NA
D: NA
length: 12
CDR3: CATTSGVYGYTF
DNA: TGTGCCACTACTAGCGGGGTTTACGGCTACACCTTC

V: TRBV6-6
J: TRBJ1-6
size: few
D: NA
length: 16
CDR3: CASTLDGSSYNSPLHF
DNA: TGTGCCAGCACCCTGGACGGGAGCTCCTATAATTCACCCCTCCACTTT

V: TRBV30
J: TRBJ1-1
size: many
D: NA
length: 16
CDR3: CAWSDWSGTVNTEAFF
DNA: TGTGCCTGGAGTGATTGGTCCGGGACGGTGAACACTGAAGCTTTCTTT

V: TRBV20-1
J: TRBJ1-4
size: few
D: NA
length: 14
CDR3: CSARAGRGGEKLFF
DNA: TGCAGTGCTAGAGCCGGGAGGGGAGGTGAAAAACTGTTTTTT

V: TRBV6-5
J: TRBJ2-2
size: many
D: NA
length: 15
CDR3: CASSPGFGSTGELFF
DNA: TGTGCCAGCAGCCCGGGATTTGGTAGCACCGGGGAGCTGTTTTTT

V: TRBV7-2
J: TRBJ2-2
size: few
D: TRBD2
length: 19
CDR3: CASSSSPYNLAGMDGELFF
DNA: TGTGCCAGCAGCTCCTCCCCTTACAATCTAGCGGGAATGGACGGGGAGCTGTTTTTT

V: TRBV18
J: TRBJ1-1
size: few
D: NA
length: 18
CDR3: CASSSFRSGGRGATEAFF
DNA: TGTGCCAGCTCCTCCTTCCGAAGTGGGGGTAGGGGGGCCACTGAAGCTTTCTTT

V: TRBV2
J: TRBJ1-3
size: NA
D: TRBD1
length: 14
CDR3: CASSSGTGASTIYF
DNA: TGTGCCAGCAGCTCCGGGACAGGGGCATCCACCATATATTTT

V: TRBV5-4
J: TRBJ2-3
size: NA
D: NA
length: 13
CDR3: CASSTPYTDTQYF
DNA: TGTGCCAGCAGCACCCCCTACACAGATACGCAGTATTTT

V: TRBV20-1
J: TRBJ2-7
size: few
D: NA
length: 17
CDR3: CSARDRRTGGGTYEQYF
DNA: TGCAGTGCTAGAGATCGACGGACAGGCGGGGGGACGTACGAGCAGTACTTC

V: TRBV9
J: TRBJ2-2
size: few
D: TRBD1
length: 16
CDR3: CASSGQGQGSTGELFF
DNA: TGTGCCAGCAGCGGACAAGGACAGGGGAGCACCGGGGAGCTGTTTTTT

V: TRBV7-9
J: TRBJ1-1
size: NA
D: NA
length: 14
CDR3: CASSLESMNTEAFF
DNA: TGTGCCAGCAGCTTAGAGTCCATGAACACTGAAGCTTTCTTT

V: TRBV7-2
J: TRBJ2-5
size: NA
D: TRBD2
length: 14
CDR3: CASSSSGSQETQYF
DNA: TGTGCCAGCAGCAGTAGCGGGAGCCAAGAGACCCAGTACTTC

V: TRBV29-1
J: TRBJ2-7
size: few
D: TRBD1
length: 14
CDR3: CSVWTGGDSYEQYF
DNA: TGCAGCGTATGGACAGGGGGCGATTCCTACGAGCAGTACTTC

V: TRBV6-4
J: TRBJ2-3
size: NA
D: TRBD1
length: 17
CDR3: CASSDSFSRGRRDTQYF
DNA: TGTGCCAGCAGTGACTCCTTTAGCAGGGGGCGAAGGGATACGCAGTATTTT

V: TRBV18
J: TRBJ1-1
size: many
D: NA
length: 14
CDR3: CASSPYRENSAAFF
DNA: TGTGCCAGCTCACCTTACCGGGAGAACAGTGCAGCTTTCTTT

V: TRBV5-5
J: TRBJ2-2
size: few
D: TRBD2
length: 17
CDR3: CASSSVLAGGHTGELFF
DNA: TGTGCCAGCAGCTCTGTCCTAGCGGGAGGACACACCGGGGAGCTGTTTTTT

V: TRBV25-1
J: TRBJ1-4
size: NA
D: NA
length: 14
CDR3: CASRAAATNEKLFF
DNA: TGTGCCAGCAGAGCAGCGGCAACTAATGAAAAACTGTTTTTT

V: TRBV3-1
J: TRBJ1-3
size: few
D: NA
length: 15
CDR3: CASSHTPLSGNTIYF
DNA: TGTGCCAGCAGCCACACACCGCTCTCTGGAAACACCATATATTTT

V: TRBV27
J: TRBJ2-7
size: NA
D: NA
length: 14
CDR3: CASSLSGRVHEQYF
DNA: TGTGCCAGCAGTTTATCGGGCAGGGTCCACGAGCAGTACTTC

V: TRBV5-1
J: TRBJ2-7
size: NA
D: NA
length: 12
CDR3: CASSLAWDEQYF
DNA: TGCGCCAGCAGCTTGGCTTGGGACGAGCAGTACTTC

V: TRBV12-3/TRBV12-4
J: TRBJ1-1
size: few
D: TRBD1
length: 17
CDR3: CASSLDGQGRIGTEAFF
DNA: TGTGCCAGCAGTTTAGATGGACAGGGTAGGATCGGCACTGAAGCTTTCTTT

V: TRBV5-1
J: TRBJ1-1
size: few
D: NA
length: 15
CDR3: CASSARSPSTTEAFF
DNA: TGCGCCAGCAGCGCACGCTCCCCGTCGACCACTGAAGCTTTCTTT

V: TRBV28
J: TRBJ2-7
size: NA
D: NA
length: 14
CDR3: CASSDRDVSYEQYF
DNA: TGTGCCAGCAGTGACCGAGATGTCTCCTACGAGCAGTACTTC

V: TRBV7-9
J: TRBJ2-5
size: many
D: NA
length: 14
CDR3: CASSLGSGKETQYF
DNA: TGTGCCAGCAGCTTAGGGTCCGGTAAGGAGACCCAGTACTTC

V: TRBV5-5
J: TRBJ2-3
size: NA
D: NA
length: 15
CDR3: CASSFVTRSTDTQYF
DNA: TGTGCCAGCAGCTTCGTGACTAGAAGCACAGATACGCAGTATTTT

V: TRBV20-1
J: TRBJ2-7
size: NA
D: TRBD2
length: 17
CDR3: CSARDQGLAGGGDEQYF
DNA: TGCAGTGCTAGAGATCAGGGCCTAGCGGGAGGAGGAGACGAGCAGTACTTC

V: TRBV11-3
J: TRBJ2-3
size: NA
D: NA
length: 17
CDR3: CASSLVLEGMGTDTQYF
DNA: TGTGCCAGCAGCTTAGTATTGGAGGGAATGGGCACAGATACGCAGTATTTT

V: TRBV6-5
J: TRBJ1-4
size: few
D: NA
length: 13
CDR3: CASSWGTGSELFF
DNA: TGTGCCAGCAGTTGGGGAACAGGCTCGGAACTGTTTTTT

V: TRBV2
J: TRBJ1-5
size: NA
D: NA
length: 15
CDR3: CASESLRGGRQPQHF
DNA: TGTGCCAGCGAGTCCCTCCGCGGGGGAAGACAGCCCCAGCATTTT

V: TRBV20-1
J: TRBJ2-3
size: few
D: NA
length: 12
CDR3: CSARRGQDTQYF
DNA: TGCAGTGCTAGGCGGGGCCAAGATACGCAGTATTTT

V: TRBV18
J: TRBJ1-1
size: NA
D: TRBD1
length: 15
CDR3: CASSPTGGWGTEAFF
DNA: TGTGCCAGCTCACCTACAGGGGGGTGGGGCACTGAAGCTTTCTTT

V: TRBV11-2
J: TRBJ1-6
size: few
D: NA
length: 14
CDR3: CASSLTRASSPLHF
DNA: TGTGCCAGCAGTTTAACCAGGGCTTCTTCACCCCTCCACTTT

V: TRBV7-9
J: TRBJ1-6
size: many
D: TRBD1
length: 14
CDR3: CASTVDRENSPLHF
DNA: TGTGCCAGCACCGTGGACAGGGAGAATTCACCCCTCCACTTT

V: TRBV7-3
J: TRBJ2-7
size: NA
D: NA
length: 14
CDR3: CASSHYGGRDEQYF
DNA: TGTGCCAGCAGCCACTATGGGGGACGGGATGAGCAGTACTTC

V: TRBV12-3/TRBV12-4
J: TRBJ1-2
size: NA
D: TRBD1
length: 15
CDR3: CASSSRTGGHYGYTF
DNA: TGTGCCAGCAGTTCACGGACAGGGGGACACTATGGCTACACCTTC

V: TRBV10-3
J: TRBJ2-1
size: few
D: NA
length: 12
CDR3: CAISPRDNEQFF
DNA: TGTGCCATCAGTCCGAGGGACAATGAGCAGTTCTTC

V: TRBV29-1
J: TRBJ2-5
size: few
D: NA
length: 13
CDR3: CSVEVGGAETQYF
DNA: TGCAGCGTTGAAGTGGGGGGCGCGGAGACCCAGTACTTC

V: TRBV5-5
J: TRBJ2-7
size: NA
D: TRBD2
length: 17
CDR3: CASSLRKTSGVFYEQYF
DNA: TGTGCCAGCAGCTTACGGAAGACTAGCGGGGTCTTCTACGAGCAGTACTTC

V: TRBV9
J: TRBJ2-6
size: NA
D: NA
length: 17
CDR3: CASSVSLMESGANVLTF
DNA: TGTGCCAGCAGCGTAAGCTTGATGGAATCTGGGGCCAACGTCCTGACTTTC

V: TRBV7-2
J: TRBJ2-5
size: few
D: NA
length: 13
CDR3: CASSLVFTGTQYF
DNA: TGTGCCAGCAGCTTAGTGTTCACCGGGACCCAGTACTTC

V: TRBV7-9
J: TRBJ1-1
size: NA
D: NA
length: 12
CDR3: CASRDTNTEAFF
DNA: TGTGCCAGCAGGGACACGAACACTGAAGCTTTCTTT

V: TRBV2
J: TRBJ1-1
size: few
D: NA
length: 12
CDR3: CASSDDTGSGFF
DNA: TGTGCCAGCAGTGATGACACAGGGTCCGGTTTCTTT

V: TRBV4-1
J: TRBJ1-1
size: few
D: TRBD1
length: 13
CDR3: CASSLDRGLEAFF
DNA: TGCGCCAGCAGCTTGGACAGGGGGCTTGAAGCTTTCTTT

V: TRBV3-1
J: TRBJ2-7
size: NA
D: NA
length: 14
CDR3: CASSQDPQTYEQYF
DNA: TGTGCCAGCAGCCAAGATCCACAGACCTACGAGCAGTACTTC

V: TRBV6-6
J: TRBJ1-1
size: many
D: TRBD1
length: 12
CDR3: CASSRQGTEAFF
DNA: TGTGCCAGCAGTCGACAGGGGACTGAAGCTTTCTTT